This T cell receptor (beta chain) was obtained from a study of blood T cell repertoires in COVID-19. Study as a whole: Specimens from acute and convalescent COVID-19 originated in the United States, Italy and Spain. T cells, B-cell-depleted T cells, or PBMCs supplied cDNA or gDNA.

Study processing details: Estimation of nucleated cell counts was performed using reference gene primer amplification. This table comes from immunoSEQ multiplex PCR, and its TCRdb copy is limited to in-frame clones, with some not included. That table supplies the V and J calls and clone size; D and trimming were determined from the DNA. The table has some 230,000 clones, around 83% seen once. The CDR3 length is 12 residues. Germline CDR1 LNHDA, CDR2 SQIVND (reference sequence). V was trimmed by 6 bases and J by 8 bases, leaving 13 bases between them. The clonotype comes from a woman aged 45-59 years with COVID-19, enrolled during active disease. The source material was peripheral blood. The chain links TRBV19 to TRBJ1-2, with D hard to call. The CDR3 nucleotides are TGTGCCAGTAGCTGGTGGGGAGGAGGCTACACCTTC. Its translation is CASSWWGGGYTF.